This paragraph reports one TCR beta chain. Its antigen is unidentified. Germline CDR1 and CDR2: SEHNR and FQNEAQ (reference sequence). Unmatched junction bases numbered 5, after V lost 3 bases and J lost 2 bases. The CDR3 has 16 amino acids. The data are from a study of cytomegalovirus exposure and HLA in healthy donors. Primers included in the PCR were 60 Vbeta and 13 Jbeta primers. Sequencing used immunoSEQ multiplex PCR; TCRdb keeps in-frame clones, though not all of them. Of 150,000 to 200,000 clones in the sample, roughly three quarters were seen once. Findings and caveats of the study: Of the V segments, some could not be distinguished, including TRBV6-2 and TRBV6-3, and were excluded. Immune exposure information available was restricted to CMV serostatus.

V and J are TRBV7-9 and TRBJ2-3, with 10 nucleotides matching TRBD2. This clonotype originated in a male donor in good health and CMV-seropositive. Material: PBMCs. CDR3 nucleotide sequence: TGTGCCAGCAGCTTCCTAGCGGGGGATATCACAGATACGCAGTATTTT. Amino acid sequence: CASSFLAGDITDTQYF.